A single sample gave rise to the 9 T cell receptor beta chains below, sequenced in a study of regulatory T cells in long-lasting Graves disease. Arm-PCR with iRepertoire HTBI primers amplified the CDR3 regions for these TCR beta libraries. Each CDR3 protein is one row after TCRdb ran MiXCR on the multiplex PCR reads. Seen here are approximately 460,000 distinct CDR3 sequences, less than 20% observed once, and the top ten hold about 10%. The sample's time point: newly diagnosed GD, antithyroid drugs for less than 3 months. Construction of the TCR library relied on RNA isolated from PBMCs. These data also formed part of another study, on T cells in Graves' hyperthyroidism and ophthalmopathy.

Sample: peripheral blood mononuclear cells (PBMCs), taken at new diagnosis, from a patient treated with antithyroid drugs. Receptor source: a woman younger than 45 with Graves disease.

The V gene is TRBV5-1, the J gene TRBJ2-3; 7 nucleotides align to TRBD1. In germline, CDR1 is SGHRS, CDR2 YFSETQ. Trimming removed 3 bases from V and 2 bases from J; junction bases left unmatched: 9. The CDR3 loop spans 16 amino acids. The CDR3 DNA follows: TGCGCCAGCAGCTCCCCTAGACAGGGAATCACAGATACGCAGTATTTT. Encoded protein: CASSSPRQGITDTQYF.

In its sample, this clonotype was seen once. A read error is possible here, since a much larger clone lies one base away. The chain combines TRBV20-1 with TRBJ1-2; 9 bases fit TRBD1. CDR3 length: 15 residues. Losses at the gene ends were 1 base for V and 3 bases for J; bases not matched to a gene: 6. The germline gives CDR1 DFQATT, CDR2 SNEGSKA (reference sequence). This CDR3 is CSARGNTGGDYGYTF. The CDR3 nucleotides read TGCAGTGCTAGAGGTAATACAGGGGGCGACTATGGCTACACCTTC.

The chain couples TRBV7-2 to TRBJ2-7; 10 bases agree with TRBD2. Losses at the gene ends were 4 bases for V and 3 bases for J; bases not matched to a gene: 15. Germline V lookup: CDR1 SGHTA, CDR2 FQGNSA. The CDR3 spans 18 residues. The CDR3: CASSYAASGTSAYYEQYF. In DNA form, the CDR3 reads TGTGCCAGCAGCTACGCAGCCTCCGGGACTAGCGCTTACTACGAGCAGTACTTC.

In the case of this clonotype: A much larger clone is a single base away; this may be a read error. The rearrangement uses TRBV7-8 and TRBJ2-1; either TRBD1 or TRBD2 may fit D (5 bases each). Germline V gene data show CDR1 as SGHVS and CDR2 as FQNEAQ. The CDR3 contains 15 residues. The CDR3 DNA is TGTGCCAGCAGCCCTGGGACCACTACCTACAATGAGCACTTCTTC. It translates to CASSPGTTTYNEHFF.

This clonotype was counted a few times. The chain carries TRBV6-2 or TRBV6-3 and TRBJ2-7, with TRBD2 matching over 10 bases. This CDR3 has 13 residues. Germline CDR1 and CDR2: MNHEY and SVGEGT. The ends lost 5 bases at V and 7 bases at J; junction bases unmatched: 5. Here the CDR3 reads CASSPGLASEQYF. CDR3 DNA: TGTGCCAGCAGTCCGGGACTAGCGTCTGAGCAGTACTTC.

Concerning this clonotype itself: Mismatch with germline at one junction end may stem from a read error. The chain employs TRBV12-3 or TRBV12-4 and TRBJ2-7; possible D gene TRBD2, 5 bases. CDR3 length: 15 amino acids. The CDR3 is CACSLRTSGSYEQYF. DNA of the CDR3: TGTGCCTGCAGTTTAAGGACGAGCGGCTCCTACGAGCAGTACTTC.

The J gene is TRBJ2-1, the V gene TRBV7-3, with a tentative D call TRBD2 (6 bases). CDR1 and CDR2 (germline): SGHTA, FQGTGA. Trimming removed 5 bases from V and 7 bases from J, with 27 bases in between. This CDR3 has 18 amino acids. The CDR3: CASSGGPLDGRRSNEQFF. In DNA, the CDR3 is TGTGCCAGCAGCGGCGGCCCTTTGGACGGGAGAAGGTCAAATGAGCAGTTCTTC. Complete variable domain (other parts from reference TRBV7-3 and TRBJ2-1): GAGVSQTPSNKVTEKGKYVELRCDPISGHTALYWYRQSLGQGPEFLIYFQGTGAADDSGLPNDRFFAVRPEGSVSTLKIQRTERGDSAVYLCASSGGPLDGRRSNEQFFGPGTRLTVL.

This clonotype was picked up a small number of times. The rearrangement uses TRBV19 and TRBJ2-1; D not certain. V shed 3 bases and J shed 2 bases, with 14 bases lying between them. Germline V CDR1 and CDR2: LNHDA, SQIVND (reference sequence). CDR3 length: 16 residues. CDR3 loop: CASSISVNPTYNEQFF. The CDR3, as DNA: TGTGCCAGTAGTATCTCAGTGAACCCAACCTACAATGAGCAGTTCTTC.

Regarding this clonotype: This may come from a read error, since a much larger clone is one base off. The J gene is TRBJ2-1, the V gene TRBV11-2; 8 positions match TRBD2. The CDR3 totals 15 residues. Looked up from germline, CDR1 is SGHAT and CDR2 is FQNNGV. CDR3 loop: CVSSFETSGLNEQFF. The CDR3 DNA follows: TGTGTCAGCAGCTTTGAAACTAGCGGATTGAATGAGCAGTTCTTC. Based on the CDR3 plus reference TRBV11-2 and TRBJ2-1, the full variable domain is EAGVAQSPRYKIIEKRQSVAFWCNPISGHATLYWYQQILGQGPKLLIQFQNNGVVDDSQLPKDRFSAERLKGVDSTLKIQPAKLEDSAVYLCVSSFETSGLNEQFFGPGTRLTVL.